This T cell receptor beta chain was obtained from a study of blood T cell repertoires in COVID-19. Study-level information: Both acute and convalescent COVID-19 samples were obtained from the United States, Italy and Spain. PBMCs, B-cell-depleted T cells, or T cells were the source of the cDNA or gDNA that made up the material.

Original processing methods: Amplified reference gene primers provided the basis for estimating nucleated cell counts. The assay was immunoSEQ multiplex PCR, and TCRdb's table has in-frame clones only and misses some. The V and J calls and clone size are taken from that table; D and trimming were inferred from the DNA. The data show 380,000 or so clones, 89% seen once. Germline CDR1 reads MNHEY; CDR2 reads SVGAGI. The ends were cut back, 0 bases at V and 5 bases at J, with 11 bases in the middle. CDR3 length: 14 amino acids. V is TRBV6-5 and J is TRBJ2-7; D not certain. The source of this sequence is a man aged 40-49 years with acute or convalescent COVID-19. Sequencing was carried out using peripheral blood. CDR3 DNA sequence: TGTGCCAGCAGTTACTCTTACCAGGCCAACGAGCAGTACTTC. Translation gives CASSYSYQANEQYF.